This T cell receptor (beta chain) was documented in a study of T cells in Graves' hyperthyroidism and ophthalmopathy. Whole-study findings and limits: Most thyroid clonotypes with frequency above 0.001 were detected in blood. Ophthalmopathy prediction by the model preceded onset by a median about 6.5 months.

This clonotype was found many times. The antigen remains undetermined. Regions amplified from RNA transcripts were the TCR beta CDR3 regions. First-round RT-PCR targeting the TCR CDR3 was performed with the HTBI primer set. From the multiplex PCR reads, TCRdb called clonotypes with MiXCR, one entry per CDR3 protein. The data contain roughly 580,000 distinct CDR3 sequences, just over 45% of them singletons. If no ophthalmopathy progression occurred within 18 months, Graves' hyperthyroidism was stable. The TCR comes from a young woman with Graves' hyperthyroidism. Sequencing was carried out using peripheral blood or thyroid tissue (not recorded which).

CDR3 coding DNA: TGTGCCATCGGACCATTACAAGAGACCCAGTACTTC. This encodes CAIGPLQETQYF. The J gene is TRBJ2-5, the V gene TRBV10-3; D ambiguous. This CDR3 region has 12 residues. Germline V gene lookup returns CDR1 ENHRY and CDR2 SYGVKD. Trimming shortened V by 8 bases and J by 2 bases, and 9 bases separated the two germline ends.